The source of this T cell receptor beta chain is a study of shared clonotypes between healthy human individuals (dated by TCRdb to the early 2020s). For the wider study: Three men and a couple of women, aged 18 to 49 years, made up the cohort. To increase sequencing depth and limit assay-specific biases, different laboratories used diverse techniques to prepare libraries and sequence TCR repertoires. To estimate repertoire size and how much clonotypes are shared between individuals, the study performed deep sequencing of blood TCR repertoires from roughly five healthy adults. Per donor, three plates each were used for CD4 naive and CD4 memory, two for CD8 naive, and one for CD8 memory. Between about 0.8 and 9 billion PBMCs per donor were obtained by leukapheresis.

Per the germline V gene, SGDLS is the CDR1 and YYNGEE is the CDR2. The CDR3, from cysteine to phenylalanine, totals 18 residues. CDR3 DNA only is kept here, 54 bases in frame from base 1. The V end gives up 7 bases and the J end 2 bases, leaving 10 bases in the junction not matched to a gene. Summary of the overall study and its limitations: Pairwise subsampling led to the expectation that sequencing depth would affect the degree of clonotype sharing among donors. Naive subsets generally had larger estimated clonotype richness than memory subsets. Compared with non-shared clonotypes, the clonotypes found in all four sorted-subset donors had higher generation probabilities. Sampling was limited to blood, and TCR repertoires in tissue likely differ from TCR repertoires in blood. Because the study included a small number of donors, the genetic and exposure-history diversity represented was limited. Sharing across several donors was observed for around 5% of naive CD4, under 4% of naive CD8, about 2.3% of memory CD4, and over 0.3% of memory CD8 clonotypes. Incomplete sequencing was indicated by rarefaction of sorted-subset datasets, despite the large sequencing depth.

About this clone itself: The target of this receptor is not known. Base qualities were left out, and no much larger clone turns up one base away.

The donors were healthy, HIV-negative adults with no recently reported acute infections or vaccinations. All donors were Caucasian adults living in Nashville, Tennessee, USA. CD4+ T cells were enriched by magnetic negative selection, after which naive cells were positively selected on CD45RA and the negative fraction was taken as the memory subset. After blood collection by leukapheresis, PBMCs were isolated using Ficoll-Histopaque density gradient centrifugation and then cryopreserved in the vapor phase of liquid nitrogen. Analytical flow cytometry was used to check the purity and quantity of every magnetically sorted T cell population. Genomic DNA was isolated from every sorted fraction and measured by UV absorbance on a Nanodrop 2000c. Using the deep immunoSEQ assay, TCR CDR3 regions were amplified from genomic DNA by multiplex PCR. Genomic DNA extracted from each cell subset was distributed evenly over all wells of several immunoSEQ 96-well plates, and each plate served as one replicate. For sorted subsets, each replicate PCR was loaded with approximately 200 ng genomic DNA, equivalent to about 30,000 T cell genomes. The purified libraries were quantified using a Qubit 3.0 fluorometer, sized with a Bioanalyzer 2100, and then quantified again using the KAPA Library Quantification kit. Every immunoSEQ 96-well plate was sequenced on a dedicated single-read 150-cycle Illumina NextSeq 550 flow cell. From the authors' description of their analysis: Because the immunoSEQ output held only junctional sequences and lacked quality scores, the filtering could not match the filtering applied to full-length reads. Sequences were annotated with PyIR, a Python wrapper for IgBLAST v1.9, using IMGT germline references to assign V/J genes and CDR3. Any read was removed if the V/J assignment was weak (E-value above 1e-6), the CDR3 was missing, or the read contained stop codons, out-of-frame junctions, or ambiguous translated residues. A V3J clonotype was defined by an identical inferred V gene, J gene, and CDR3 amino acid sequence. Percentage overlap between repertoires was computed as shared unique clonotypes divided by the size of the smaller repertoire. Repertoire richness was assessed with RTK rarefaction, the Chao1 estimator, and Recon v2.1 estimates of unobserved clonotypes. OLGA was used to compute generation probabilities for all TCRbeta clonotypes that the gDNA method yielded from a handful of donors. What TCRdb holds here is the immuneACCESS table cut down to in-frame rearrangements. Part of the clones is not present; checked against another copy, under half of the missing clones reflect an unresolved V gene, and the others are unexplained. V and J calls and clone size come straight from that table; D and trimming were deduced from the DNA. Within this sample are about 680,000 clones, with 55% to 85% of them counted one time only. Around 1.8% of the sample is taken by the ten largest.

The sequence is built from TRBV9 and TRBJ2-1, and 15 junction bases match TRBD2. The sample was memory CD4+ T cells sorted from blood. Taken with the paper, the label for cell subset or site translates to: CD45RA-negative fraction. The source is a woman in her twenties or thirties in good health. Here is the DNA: TGTGCCAGCTCCCAACGGACTAGCGGGAGGGCCCCCTACAATGAGCAGTTCTTC. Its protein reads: CASSQRTSGRAPYNEQFF.